A single sample is the source of the 13 T cell receptor beta chains below, sequenced in a study of blood T cell repertoires in COVID-19. The protocol was immunoSEQ multiplex PCR, while the TCRdb copy is restricted to in-frame clones and leaves out a portion. This sample has a few hundred thousand clones, with around 89% found just once. Sequencing was carried out using peripheral blood. All receptors derive from a man between 25 and 39 years old with acute or convalescent COVID-19.

This clone has just one count. The chain has TRBV7-2 and TRBJ1-6; perhaps TRBD1 as D (5 bases). The germline CDR1 and CDR2 sequences are SGHTA and FQGNSA. The V end lost 6 bases, the J end lost 9 bases, and 18 bases lay between the germline ends. The CDR3 consists of 15 residues. The CDR3 loop reads CASRVGTSETSPLHF. DNA for the CDR3: TGTGCCAGCAGGGTTGGGACTTCTGAGACTTCACCCCTCCACTTT.

The chain recombines TRBV5-1 with TRBJ2-5; D may be TRBD1 (5 bases). CDR3 length equals 14 residues. V lost 4 bases to trimming and J lost 1 base, with 11 bases between them. Germline V CDR1 and CDR2: SGHRS, YFSETQ. The CDR3 loop reads CASSPWGSQETQYF. CDR3 sequence (DNA): TGCGCCAGCAGCCCTTGGGGCAGCCAAGAGACCCAGTACTTC.

The chain combines TRBV6-5 with TRBJ1-2; D gene ambiguous. The CDR3 has 14 residues. Germline values: CDR1 MNHEY, CDR2 SVGAGI. Trimming cost V 5 bases and J 4 bases, with 14 bases left between them. The CDR3 sequence: CASSPANWAYGYTF. CDR3 bases: TGTGCCAGCAGTCCGGCTAATTGGGCCTATGGCTACACCTTC.

The V and J genes are TRBV7-9 and TRBJ1-6; tentatively, D is TRBD1 (6 bases). Trimming removed 3 bases at V and 7 bases at J, with 10 bases between. The CDR3 totals 14 residues. Germline CDR1 SEHNR, CDR2 FQNEAQ (reference sequence). CDR3 sequence reads: CASSLTGANSPLHF. CDR3 in DNA: TGTGCCAGCAGCTTGACAGGAGCCAATTCACCCCTCCACTTT.

The rearrangement links TRBV4-2 to TRBJ2-3; the match to TRBD2 covers 7 bases. With V trimmed by 1 base and J by 1 base, 5 bases remained unmatched. The germline CDR1 and CDR2 sequences are LGHNA and YNFKEQ. The CDR3 is made up of 16 amino acids. CDR3 amino acids: CASSQVSLAGTDTQYF. CDR3 DNA: TGTGCCAGCAGCCAAGTCTCCCTAGCGGGCACAGATACGCAGTATTTT.

The V gene is TRBV5-1, the J gene TRBJ2-7; no clear D. Germline V CDR1 and CDR2: SGHRS, YFSETQ. The CDR3 has 11 residues. V shed 5 bases and J shed 3 bases, with 6 bases lying between them. The CDR3 protein is CASRLDYEQYF. The CDR3 nucleotides read TGCGCCAGCAGATTAGACTACGAGCAGTACTTC.

This sequence joins TRBV9 and TRBJ2-5; 10 nucleotides align to TRBD2. The junction had 4 bases not matched to a gene; V was cut back by 3 bases and J by 5 bases. Germline-derived CDR1 and CDR2 are SGDLS and YYNGEE. The CDR3 runs 14 residues. CDR3 bases: TGTGCCAGCAGCGCTAGCGGGAGACTGGAGACCCAGTACTTC. It specifies CASSASGRLETQYF.

This clone was counted a few times. V gene TRBV7-9 combines with J gene TRBJ2-1, with D possibly matching TRBD2 (6 bases). Germline CDR1 reads SEHNR; CDR2 reads FQNEAQ (reference sequence). The CDR3 runs to 14 residues. The V gene lost 5 bases and the J gene lost 3 bases, with 11 bases spanning the gap. The CDR3 nucleotides read TGTGCCAGCAGCGCGCGGGATAGCTACAATGAGCAGTTCTTC. Encoded protein: CASSARDSYNEQFF.

The chain employs TRBV7-3 and TRBJ2-2; D perhaps matches TRBD1 (6 bases). The CDR3 has 15 amino acids. Germline CDR1 SGHTA, CDR2 FQGTGA. The V end lost 8 bases, the J end lost 0 bases, and 13 bases lay between the germline ends. The CDR3: CASGGLNSNTGELFF. The DNA of the CDR3 is TGTGCCAGCGGGGGCCTCAATTCGAACACCGGGGAGCTGTTTTTT. Filled out from reference TRBV7-3 and TRBJ2-2, the complete variable domain reads GAGVSQTPSNKVTEKGKYVELRCDPISGHTALYWYRQSLGQGPEFLIYFQGTGAADDSGLPNDRFFAVRPEGSVSTLKIQRTERGDSAVYLCASGGLNSNTGELFFGEGSRLTVL.

V usage is TRBV10-1 and J usage is TRBJ2-5; the match to TRBD1 covers 8 bases. The CDR3 runs to 15 residues. The germline V gene encodes CDR1 WNHNN and CDR2 SYGVQD (reference sequence). The ends lost 5 bases at V and 5 bases at J; junction bases unmatched: 10. The CDR3 coding sequence is TGCGCCAGCAGTCTGAGAACAGGGGGTCGGGAGACCCAGTACTTC. This translates into CASSLRTGGRETQYF.

Notes on this clone: Relative to the germline gene, one junction end is altered; a read error may explain this. V usage is TRBV30 and J usage is TRBJ2-1, with 9 bases lining up with TRBD2. This CDR3 has 13 amino acids. Germline V gene data show CDR1 as GTSNPN and CDR2 as SVGIG (reference sequence). Here the CDR3 reads CAWSPREGGRVLF. CDR3 bases: TGTGCCTGGAGTCCGCGGGAGGGGGGCCGTGTCCTCTTC.

This chain connects TRBV10-2 to TRBJ2-1; 11 bases are a match to TRBD2. V gave up 4 bases and J gave up 10 bases; unmatched junction bases: 9. CDR1 and CDR2 from the germline V gene are WSHSY and SAAADI. This CDR3 is 15 amino acids long. In DNA, the CDR3 is TGCGCCAGCAGTGGCCTTAGCGGGGGGGTCCGCGAGCAGTTCTTC. It codes for CASSGLSGGVREQFF.

The rearrangement links TRBV6-5 to TRBJ2-7; tentatively, D is TRBD1 (5 bases). CDR3 size: 12 residues. Trimming removed 6 bases from V and 5 bases from J, with 11 bases in between. The germline CDR1 and CDR2 sequences are MNHEY and SVGAGI. The CDR3 loop reads CASRDLGDEQYF. Here the CDR3 DNA reads TGTGCCAGCAGGGATTTAGGGGACGAGCAGTACTTC.